Listed below are T cell receptor beta chains from one sample, sequenced in a study of tumor-infiltrating lymphocytes in primary liver carcinoma. Each CDR3 protein is one row after TCRdb ran MiXCR on the multiplex PCR reads. The sample has around 100,000 distinct CDR3 sequences; 69% are singletons. Sequences were obtained from liver tumor tissue from sampling region 5. The origin of the receptors is a woman aged 60-75 years with primary liver carcinoma and hepatitis B virus infection. Both conserved end residues are part of each CDR3. The D gene is left open where the match is weak. Size values are once, few and many counts, or a class for expanded clones, and some rows have none.

d_call: NA
v_call: TRBV18
j_call: TRBJ1-3
clone_size: few
cdr3_nt: TGTGCCAGTTCACAGGACAGCTCTGGAAACACCATATATTTT
cdr3_aa: CASSQDSSGNTIYF

d_call: NA
v_call: TRBV7-8
j_call: TRBJ1-1
clone_size: many
cdr3_nt: TGTGCCAGCAGAGCCTTGCAGCTGAACACTGAAGCTTTCTTT
cdr3_aa: CASRALQLNTEAFF

d_call: NA
v_call: TRBV6-1
j_call: TRBJ1-5
clone_size: NA
cdr3_nt: TGTGCCAGCAGTGAAAGGGAGGCGTGGGGGTTTCAGCCCCAGCATTTT
cdr3_aa: CASSEREAWGFQPQHF

d_call: TRBD2
v_call: TRBV5-6
j_call: TRBJ2-3
clone_size: NA
cdr3_nt: TGTGCCGGCAGTCGGACCGGGACTAGCCAGACACAGCAGTATTTT
cdr3_aa: CAGSRTGTSQTQQYF

d_call: NA
v_call: TRBV28
j_call: TRBJ2-1
clone_size: NA
cdr3_nt: TGTCCCAGCAGTCCCAGGGGAACCTACAATGAGCAGTTCTTC
cdr3_aa: CPSSPRGTYNEQFF

d_call: NA
v_call: TRBV20-1
j_call: TRBJ1-5
clone_size: NA
cdr3_nt: TGCAGAGCCCTCCAGGGGCAGGCCAACAATCAGCCCCAGCATTTT
cdr3_aa: CRALQGQANNQPQHF

d_call: NA
v_call: TRBV4-2
j_call: TRBJ1-3
clone_size: NA
cdr3_nt: TGTGTCAGCAGCCTAGATGAAGGGGGTACTGGAAACACCATATATTTT
cdr3_aa: CVSSLDEGGTGNTIYF

d_call: NA
v_call: TRBV11-2
j_call: TRBJ2-7
clone_size: NA
cdr3_nt: TGTGACAGCAGCTTTAATCGGGGAACCTCCAACGAGCAGTATTTC
cdr3_aa: CDSSFNRGTSNEQYF

d_call: NA
v_call: TRBV15
j_call: TRBJ2-2
clone_size: NA
cdr3_nt: TGTGCCACCGAGGGCGGCGGGAACACCGGGGAGCTGTTTTTT
cdr3_aa: CATEGGGNTGELFF

d_call: NA
v_call: TRBV2
j_call: TRBJ2-1
clone_size: NA
cdr3_nt: TGTGCCAGCAGTGCCTATGGGTGGCGCACGGGAGATGAGCAGTTCTTC
cdr3_aa: CASSAYGWRTGDEQFF

d_call: TRBD1
v_call: TRBV13
j_call: TRBJ1-1
clone_size: NA
cdr3_nt: TGCGCCAGCAGCTTCCGACAGGGGAGTACTGAAGCTTCCTTT
cdr3_aa: CASSFRQGSTEASF